These T cell receptor beta chains were read from a single sample in a study of blood T cell repertoires in COVID-19. Using immunoSEQ multiplex PCR, the repertoire was profiled, and TCRdb retains in-frame clones only, with some absent. The sample lists about 250,000 clones, about 82% occurring once. Sequencing input: peripheral blood. The receptors originated from a woman of 80 years or more with COVID-19, enrolled during active disease. The CDR3 runs from the conserved cysteine through the conserved F or W. A D gene is named only where the DNA matches it firmly. Rows may omit the clone size; those that give it use once, few, many or a size class.

>TRBV28|once|TRBJ1-2|TRBD1
CASSSPTGSNYGYTF
TGTGCCAGCAGTTCTCCGACAGGGTCTAACTATGGCTACACCTTC
>TRBV21-1|once|TRBJ2-3|.
CASHLAGTGDNWTSGGGSETQYF
TGTGCCTCCCACCTCGCCGGGACAGGGGACAACTGGACTAGCGGGGGGGGGAGTGAAACGCAGTATTTT
>TRBV5-6|.|TRBJ2-5|TRBD1
CASSPVGQGTETQYF
TGTGCCAGCAGCCCCGTGGGACAGGGGACAGAGACCCAGTACTTC
>TRBV11-2|.|TRBJ2-3|TRBD2
CASSPFGAGGPGTDTQYF
TGTGCCAGCAGCCCCTTTGGAGCGGGGGGGCCGGGCACAGATACGCAGTATTTT
>TRBV7-7|.|TRBJ2-2|TRBD1
CASSWTGSGELFF
TGTGCTAGCAGTTGGACAGGGTCTGGGGAGCTGTTTTTT
>TRBV10-1|.|TRBJ1-2|.
CASSGQANYGYTF
TGCGCCAGCAGTGGACAGGCTAACTATGGCTACACCTTC
>TRBV10-1|once|TRBJ2-3|TRBD1
CASSGQGSTDTQYF
TGCGCCAGCAGCGGACAGGGGTCCACAGATACGCAGTATTTT
>TRBV18|.|TRBJ1-1|TRBD1
CASSPGQGRGTEAFF
TGTGCCAGCTCCCCGGGACAGGGTCGGGGAACTGAAGCTTTCTTT
>TRBV7-9|.|TRBJ1-2|.
CASTVTVYGYTF
TGTGCCAGCACCGTAACGGTTTATGGCTACACCTTC
>TRBV4-2|.|TRBJ2-1|.
CASSPLGGGSEQFF
TGTGCCAGCAGCCCCCTAGGGGGGGGCAGTGAGCAGTTCTTC
>TRBV6-5|.|TRBJ1-3|TRBD1
CASSPDRAGNTIYF
TGTGCCAGCAGCCCAGACAGGGCTGGAAACACCATATATTTT
>TRBV11-2|.|TRBJ2-5|.
CASSLTGVVETQYF
TGTGCCAGCAGCTTAACCGGGGTAGTGGAGACCCAGTACTTC
>TRBV5-1|.|TRBJ2-6|.
CASTGGGLSGANVLTF
TGCGCCAGCACGGGGGGCGGGTTGTCTGGGGCCAACGTCCTGACTTTC
>TRBV6-5|.|TRBJ2-7|TRBD1
CASRTGGIDEQYF
TGTGCCAGCAGGACAGGGGGTATCGACGAGCAGTACTTC
>TRBV18|.|TRBJ1-2|.
CASSPQGLAGAVDGYTF
TGTGCCAGCTCACCACAGGGGCTCGCGGGGGCGGTTGATGGCTACACCTTC
>TRBV18|.|TRBJ1-2|.
CASSLTVYYGYTF
TGTGCCAGCTCACTGACAGTTTACTATGGCTACACCTTC
>TRBV3-1/TRBV3-2|.|TRBJ2-1|TRBD2
CASSPSGGDYNEQFF
TGTGCCAGCAGCCCTAGCGGGGGGGACTACAATGAGCAGTTCTTC
>TRBV28|.|TRBJ1-5|TRBD1
CASSQGGQGGQPQHF
TGTGCCAGCAGCCAAGGGGGACAGGGAGGTCAGCCCCAGCATTTT
>TRBV13|once|TRBJ1-6|.
CASSLWQGKGSPLHF
TGTGCCAGCAGCTTATGGCAGGGGAAGGGTTCACCCCTCCACTTT
>TRBV4-1|.|TRBJ1-6|TRBD1
CASSQGDRKSSGNSPLHF
TGCGCCAGCAGCCAAGGGGACAGGAAAAGTTCAGGGAATTCACCCCTCCACTTT
>TRBV9|.|TRBJ2-5|TRBD2
CASSVEASGGARETQYF
TGTGCCAGCAGCGTAGAGGCTAGCGGGGGGGCCCGGGAGACCCAGTACTTC
>TRBV28|.|TRBJ1-4|.
CASSPGGKANEKLFF
TGTGCCAGCAGCCCGGGGGGGAAGGCTAATGAAAAACTGTTTTTT
>TRBV30|.|TRBJ1-2|TRBD1
CAGAGTGGENYGYTF
TGTGCCGGCGCCGGGACAGGGGGCGAGAACTATGGCTACACCTTC
>TRBV29-1|.|TRBJ2-3|.
CSVTGGTDTQYF
TGCAGCGTGACAGGAGGAACAGATACGCAGTATTTT
>TRBV5-1|.|TRBJ2-7|.
CASSLDVGGLYEQYF
TGCGCCAGCAGCTTGGACGTGGGGGGACTTTACGAGCAGTACTTC
>TRBV10-1|.|TRBJ2-7|.
CASSECPSYEQYF
TGCGCCAGCAGTGAGTGTCCCAGCTACGAGCAGTACTTC
>TRBV7-9|once|TRBJ1-1|.
CASSPLSQGRVYTEAFF
TGTGCCAGCAGCCCATTATCTCAGGGGAGGGTTTACACTGAAGCTTTCTTT
>TRBV6-5|once|TRBJ1-2|TRBD1
CASSYSRQGARGYTF
TGTGCCAGCAGTTACTCGCGACAGGGGGCGCGGGGCTACACCTTC
>TRBV30|.|TRBJ1-2|TRBD1
CAWSAPGQVYGYTF
TGTGCCTGGAGTGCACCGGGACAGGTATATGGCTACACCTTC
>TRBV25-1|.|TRBJ1-1|.
CASSEVGQAEAFF
TGTGCCAGCAGTGAAGTAGGCCAGGCTGAAGCTTTCTTT
>TRBV7-2|.|TRBJ2-3|TRBD2
CASSLAPPGGGRTDTQYF
TGTGCCAGCAGCCTCGCCCCTCCCGGGGGGGGGAGGACAGATACGCAGTATTTT
>TRBV5-8|once|TRBJ1-2|TRBD1
CASSLARTGSFGGF
TGTGCCAGCAGCTTGGCTAGGACAGGGTCTTTCGGAGGCTTC
>TRBV7-2|.|TRBJ2-2|.
CASSFQGGNTGELFF
TGTGCCAGCAGCTTTCAGGGGGGGAACACCGGGGAGCTGTTTTTT
>TRBV27|.|TRBJ2-2|TRBD1
CASSPRFGTANTGELFF
TGTGCCAGCAGTCCCCGTTTCGGGACAGCGAACACCGGGGAGCTGTTTTTT
>TRBV2|.|TRBJ2-1|TRBD1
CASRGQGSPVNEQFF
TGTGCCAGCAGGGGACAGGGATCACCCGTTAATGAGCAGTTCTTC
>TRBV10-3|.|TRBJ1-2|TRBD1
CATISSGTGGTSRGYTF
TGTGCCACAATATCCTCCGGGACAGGGGGTACCTCTAGGGGCTACACCTTC
>TRBV5-1|.|TRBJ2-7|.
CASSLGVSTYEQYF
TGCGCCAGCAGCTTGGGAGTTAGCACCTACGAGCAGTACTTC
>TRBV14|.|TRBJ2-2|TRBD1
CASRPTGTANTGELFF
TGTGCCAGCAGGCCAACCGGGACAGCGAACACCGGGGAGCTGTTTTTT
>TRBV21-1|.|TRBJ2-3|.
CASSTAGERTADTQYF
TGTGCCAGCAGCACCGCCGGGGAAAGGACAGCTGATACGCAGTATTTT
>TRBV5-1|few|TRBJ2-5|.
CASSLDSRGETQYF
TGCGCCAGCAGCCTGGACAGCCGTGGAGAGACCCAGTACTTC
>TRBV2|.|TRBJ1-4|.
CASSGVQGSEKLFF
TGTGCCAGCAGTGGAGTACAGGGAAGCGAAAAACTGTTTTTT
>TRBV12-3/TRBV12-4|.|TRBJ1-1|.
CASSFAVNTEAFF
TGTGCCAGCAGTTTCGCAGTCAACACTGAAGCTTTCTTT
>TRBV19|.|TRBJ1-2|TRBD1
CASSMTGVNYGYTF
TGTGCCAGTAGTATGACAGGGGTTAACTATGGCTACACCTTC
>TRBV7-2|few|TRBJ2-2|TRBD1
CASGTGQGALAGELFF
TGTGCCAGCGGAACGGGACAGGGGGCTTTGGCCGGGGAGCTGTTTTTT
>TRBV29-1|.|TRBJ2-1|.
CSVVWGRGAEQFF
TGCAGCGTTGTCTGGGGTCGTGGGGCTGAGCAGTTCTTC
>TRBV28|.|TRBJ1-6|TRBD1
CASSRLGTGGANSPLHF
TGTGCCAGCAGTCGACTAGGGACAGGAGGGGCTAATTCACCCCTCCACTTT
>TRBV7-2|.|TRBJ2-2|TRBD2
CASSPSGGGFTGELFF
TGTGCCAGCAGTCCTAGCGGGGGGGGCTTCACCGGGGAGCTGTTTTTT
>TRBV2|few|TRBJ1-2|.
CASSEARGYTF
TGTGCCAGCAGTGAGGCCAGGGGATACACCTTC
>TRBV18|.|TRBJ1-1|TRBD1
CASSPRTGGDTEAFF
TGTGCCAGCTCACCACGGACAGGGGGGGACACTGAAGCTTTCTTT
>TRBV30|.|TRBJ1-1|.
CAWSRGRQAFF
TGTGCCTGGAGCAGGGGCAGGCAAGCTTTCTTT
>TRBV29-1|.|TRBJ1-1|.
CSVEDPTGLAFF
TGCAGCGTTGAAGATCCAACGGGTTTGGCTTTCTTT
>TRBV12-3/TRBV12-4|.|TRBJ1-1|TRBD1
CASRKQGATEAFF
TGTGCCAGCAGAAAACAGGGGGCCACTGAAGCTTTCTTT
>TRBV18|.|TRBJ2-1|TRBD1
CASSTGQASSYNEQFF
TGTGCCAGCTCAACGGGACAGGCAAGCTCCTACAATGAGCAGTTCTTC